The clone carrying this TCR beta chain was observed once. TCRdb keeps only in-frame clones here, not all; method: immunoSEQ multiplex PCR. The sample lists 150,000 to 180,000 clones, about 90% occurring once. The source of the sample is a study of blood T cell repertoires in COVID-19. On the study more broadly: PBMCs, B-cell-depleted T cells, or T cells provided the cDNA or gDNA that made up the material.

Per the germline V gene, CDR1 is SGDLS and CDR2 is YYNGEE. The CDR3 spans 13 residues. The V and J ends lost 3 bases and 8 bases, in that order; junction bases with no gene match: 7. The V and J genes are TRBV9 and TRBJ1-1, with 7 nucleotides matching TRBD1. Sequences were obtained from peripheral blood. This receptor was identified in a man over 45 with acute or convalescent COVID-19. The CDR3 sequence: CASSDGTVSEAFF. As DNA, the CDR3 is TGTGCCAGCAGCGACGGGACAGTCTCCGAAGCTTTCTTT.